The source of this T cell receptor beta chain is a study of T-cell reconstitution after alpha-beta-depleted transplantation in children. General study results and limits: In patients about two months after transplant, alpha-beta T cells reportedly arose from several hundred expanded graft clones.

Unique molecular identifiers were incorporated into the prepared TCRbeta library. TCRdb ran MiXCR on the PCR reads and lists one entry per CDR3 protein. Of roughly 6,000 distinct CDR3 sequences in the sample, around 15% are singletons; the top ten hold around 80%. This clonotype has at least ten counts. Antigen unknown. The specimen comprised PBMCs, mostly from graft donor cells, sampled 180 days after TCRalphabeta/CD19-depleted stem cell transplant. This receptor was obtained from a patient aged 2-10 years who had a stem cell transplant for inherited bone marrow failure, so the T cells may come from the graft donor.

This CDR3 is CATSVGASNEQFF. The CDR3 DNA reads TGTGCCACCAGTGTGGGAGCGAGCAATGAGCAGTTCTTC. This chain links TRBV24-1 with TRBJ2-1; tentative D call: TRBD2 (5 bases). V lost 5 bases and J 6 bases, leaving 10 bases between the germline ends. The germline gives CDR1 KGHDR, CDR2 SFDVKD. There are 13 residues in the CDR3.